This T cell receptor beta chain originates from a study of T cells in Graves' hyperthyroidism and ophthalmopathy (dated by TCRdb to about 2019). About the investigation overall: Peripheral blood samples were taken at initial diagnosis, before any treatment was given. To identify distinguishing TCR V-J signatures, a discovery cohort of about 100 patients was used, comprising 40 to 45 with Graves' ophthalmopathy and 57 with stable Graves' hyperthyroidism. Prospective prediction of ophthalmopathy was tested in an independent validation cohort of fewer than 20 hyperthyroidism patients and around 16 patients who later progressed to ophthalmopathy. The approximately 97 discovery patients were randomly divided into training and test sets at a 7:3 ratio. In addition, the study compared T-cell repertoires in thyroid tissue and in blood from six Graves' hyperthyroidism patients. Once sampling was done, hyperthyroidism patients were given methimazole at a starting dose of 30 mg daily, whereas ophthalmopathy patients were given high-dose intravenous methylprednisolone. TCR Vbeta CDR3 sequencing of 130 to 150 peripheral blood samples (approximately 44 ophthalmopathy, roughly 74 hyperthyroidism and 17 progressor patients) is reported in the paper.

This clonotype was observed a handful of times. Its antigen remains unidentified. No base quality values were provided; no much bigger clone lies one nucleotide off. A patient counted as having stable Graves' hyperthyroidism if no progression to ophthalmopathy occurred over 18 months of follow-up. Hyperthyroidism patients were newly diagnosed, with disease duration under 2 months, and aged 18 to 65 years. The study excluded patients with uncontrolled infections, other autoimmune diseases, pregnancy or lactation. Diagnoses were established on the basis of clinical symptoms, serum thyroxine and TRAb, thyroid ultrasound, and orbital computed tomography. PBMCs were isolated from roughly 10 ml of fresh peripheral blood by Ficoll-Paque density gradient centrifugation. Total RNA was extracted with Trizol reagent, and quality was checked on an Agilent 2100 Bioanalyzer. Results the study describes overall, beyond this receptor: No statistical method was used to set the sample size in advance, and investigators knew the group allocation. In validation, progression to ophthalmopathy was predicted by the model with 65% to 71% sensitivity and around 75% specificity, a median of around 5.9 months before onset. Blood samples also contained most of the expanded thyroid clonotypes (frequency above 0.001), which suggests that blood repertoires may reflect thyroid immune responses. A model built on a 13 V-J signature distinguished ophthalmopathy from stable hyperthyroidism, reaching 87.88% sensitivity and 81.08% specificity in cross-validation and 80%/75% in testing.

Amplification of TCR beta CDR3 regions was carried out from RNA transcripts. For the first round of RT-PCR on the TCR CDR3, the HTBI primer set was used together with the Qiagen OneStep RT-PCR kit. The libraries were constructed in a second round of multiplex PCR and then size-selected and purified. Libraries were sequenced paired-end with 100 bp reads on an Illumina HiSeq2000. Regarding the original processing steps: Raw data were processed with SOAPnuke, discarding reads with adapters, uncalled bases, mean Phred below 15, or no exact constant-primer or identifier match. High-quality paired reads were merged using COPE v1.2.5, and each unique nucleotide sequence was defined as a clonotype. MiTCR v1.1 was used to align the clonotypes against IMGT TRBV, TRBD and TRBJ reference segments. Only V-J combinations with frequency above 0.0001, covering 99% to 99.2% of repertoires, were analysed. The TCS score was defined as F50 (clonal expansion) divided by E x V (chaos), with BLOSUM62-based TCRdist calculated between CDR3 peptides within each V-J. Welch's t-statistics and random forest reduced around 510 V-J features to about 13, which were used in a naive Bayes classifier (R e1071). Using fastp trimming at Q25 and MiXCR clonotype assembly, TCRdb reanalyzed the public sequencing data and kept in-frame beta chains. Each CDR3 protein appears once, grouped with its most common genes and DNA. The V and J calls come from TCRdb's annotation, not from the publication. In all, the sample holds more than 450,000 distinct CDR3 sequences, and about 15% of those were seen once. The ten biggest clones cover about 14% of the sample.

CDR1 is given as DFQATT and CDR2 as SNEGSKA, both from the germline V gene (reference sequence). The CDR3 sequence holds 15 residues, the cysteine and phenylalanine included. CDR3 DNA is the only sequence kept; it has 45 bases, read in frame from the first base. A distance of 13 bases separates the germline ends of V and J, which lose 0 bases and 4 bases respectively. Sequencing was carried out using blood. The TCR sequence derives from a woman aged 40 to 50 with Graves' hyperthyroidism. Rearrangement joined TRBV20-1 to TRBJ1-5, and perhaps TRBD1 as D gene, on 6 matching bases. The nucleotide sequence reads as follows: TGCAGTGCTAGAGATCGAGGGACACTTAATCAGCCCCAGCATTTT. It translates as CSARDRGTLNQPQHF.